The 30 T cell receptor beta chains in this list originate from one sample, sequenced in a study of blood T cell repertoires in COVID-19. Profiled with immunoSEQ multiplex PCR; TCRdb holds only in-frame clones, not every one. The data contain over 55,000 clones, 75% to 95% of them singletons. The specimen sequenced was peripheral blood. The receptors were gathered from a man aged 55-75 years with acute or convalescent COVID-19.

This clone was observed a single time. This chain uses TRBV30 with TRBJ1-2, with D possibly matching TRBD1 (6 bases). V lost 6 bases and J lost 5, with 16 bases in between. Germline CDR1 and CDR2: GTSNPN and SVGIG (reference sequence). There are 13 residues in the CDR3. CDR3 in amino acids: CACAGANGYGYTF. CDR3 DNA sequence: TGTGCCTGCGCGGGGGCTAATGGTTATGGCTACACCTTC.

The chain joins TRBV12-5 to TRBJ1-2; possibly TRBD1 for D (5 bases). Germline loops: CDR1 LGHNT, CDR2 FRNRAP. The CDR3 has 15 amino acids. V dropped 3 bases and J dropped 4 bases, with 15 bases sitting between them. This CDR3 is CASGLAVRGSYGYTF. CDR3 sequence (DNA): TGTGCTAGTGGTTTAGCAGTTCGGGGGTCCTATGGCTACACCTTC.

Remarks on this clone: Other DNA sequences of this sample code for an identical CDR3. The chain recombines TRBV19 with TRBJ1-5, with D perhaps matching TRBD1 (6 bases). V was pared by 7 bases and J by 6 bases, with 19 bases between. Germline assignment: CDR1 LNHDA and CDR2 SQIVND (reference sequence). This CDR3 region has 15 residues. The CDR3 loop reads CASTSSGAGGQPQHF. The CDR3 region has the DNA TGTGCCAGTACCTCATCGGGGGCGGGGGGTCAGCCCCAGCATTTT.

This rearrangement joins TRBV28 to TRBJ2-2, with no clear D. This CDR3 spans 13 amino acids. The germline V gene has CDR1 MDHEN and CDR2 SYDVKM. V lost 1 base to trimming and J lost 4 bases, with 4 bases between them. CDR3 residues: CASSLSGTGELFF. CDR3 nucleotides: TGTGCCAGCAGTTTATCCGGCACCGGGGAGCTGTTTTTT.

V usage is TRBV28 and J usage is TRBJ2-7, with TRBD2 matching 13 bases. From germline, CDR1 is MDHEN and CDR2 SYDVKM. The V gene end was trimmed by 8 bases and the J gene end by 7 bases; junction bases not matched to a gene: 17. The CDR3 loop spans 17 amino acids. The CDR3 sequence is CASLPPGLAGVSGEQYF. Written as DNA, the CDR3 is TGTGCCAGCCTGCCTCCTGGACTAGCGGGAGTCTCAGGGGAGCAGTACTTC.

The V call is TRBV9, the J call TRBJ2-5; weak D call: TRBD2 (5 bases). Germline-derived CDR1 and CDR2 are SGDLS and YYNGEE. Trimming pared 4 bases from V and 5 bases from J, leaving 15 bases between. This CDR3 region has 14 residues. The CDR3 loop reads CASSPRLRGETQYF. The CDR3 DNA sequence: TGTGCCAGCAGCCCCCGACTTCGCGGGGAGACCCAGTACTTC.

J is TRBJ1-3 and V is TRBV5-1; 8 nucleotides match TRBD1. Germline V lookup: CDR1 SGHRS, CDR2 YFSETQ. V lost 0 bases, J lost 5 bases, and 1 base stayed unmatched. The CDR3 runs 14 residues. CDR3 residues: CASSLGQGRNTIYF. The CDR3 region has the DNA TGCGCCAGCAGCTTGGGACAGGGGCGAAACACCATATATTTT.

V and J are TRBV15 and TRBJ1-4; unclear D gene. V was pared by 0 bases and J by 0 bases, with 8 bases between. CDR1 LNHNV and CDR2 YYDKDF come from the germline V gene (reference sequence). The CDR3 runs 16 residues. This CDR3 reads CATSRERFATNEKLFF. CDR3 nucleotides: TGTGCCACCAGCAGAGAGAGGTTTGCAACTAATGAAAAACTGTTTTTT.

The J gene is TRBJ2-5, the V gene TRBV29-1, with TRBD1 matching over 8 bases. Germline loops: CDR1 SQVTM, CDR2 ANQGSEA. This CDR3 spans 13 amino acids. The J segment lost 4 bases and the V segment lost 2 bases, leaving 3 bases of the junction unmatched. The CDR3 nucleotides are TGCAGCGTTGAACAGGGGGCCCCAGAGACCCAGTACTTC. The encoded protein is CSVEQGAPETQYF.

A few counts support this clone. This chain links TRBV28 with TRBJ1-2; D unclear. The CDR3 loop spans 15 amino acids. Germline assignment: CDR1 MDHEN and CDR2 SYDVKM. Trimming removed 6 bases from V and 2 bases from J, with 16 bases in between. DNA of the CDR3: TGTGCCAGCAGCTCTTGGCAGCGAGGGAACTATGGCTACACCTTC. This codes for CASSSWQRGNYGYTF.

V usage is TRBV6-1 and J usage is TRBJ1-5; tentative D call: TRBD1 (5 bases). Germline V gene data show CDR1 as MNHNS and CDR2 as SASEGT. V lost 3 bases, J lost 4 bases, and 10 bases lay in between. CDR3 length equals 14 residues. The CDR3 bases are TGTGCCAGCAGTGATAACAGGCATAATCAGCCCCAGCATTTT. As protein: CASSDNRHNQPQHF.

In nucleotides, the CDR3 is TGTGCCAGCAGTTTCTCCACACACAAGGAAGCTTTCTTT. Encoded protein: CASSFSTHKEAFF. This chain connects TRBV27 to TRBJ1-1, with D unresolved. Germline V gives CDR1 MNHEY, CDR2 SMNVEV (reference sequence). V shed 3 bases and J shed 8 bases, with 13 bases lying between them. The CDR3 is 13 residues long.

The chain employs TRBV10-3 and TRBJ1-4; D possibly corresponds to TRBD1 (6 bases). V was shortened by 6 bases and J by 5 bases, with 13 bases between the two germline ends. CDR1 and CDR2 from the germline V gene are ENHRY and SYGVKD. CDR3 length equals 14 residues. The CDR3 loop is CAISRDILNEKLFF. The CDR3 nucleotides are TGTGCCATCAGCCGGGACATCCTAAATGAAAAACTGTTTTTT.

The chain joins TRBV7-3 to TRBJ2-7; maybe TRBD1 (7 bases). V dropped 3 bases and J dropped 0 bases, with 12 bases sitting between them. The CDR3 covers 15 residues. Germline CDR1 is SGHTA and CDR2 is FQGTGA. The CDR3 sequence is CASSLEGADSYEQYF. The CDR3 DNA follows: TGTGCCAGCAGCTTGGAGGGGGCTGACTCCTACGAGCAGTACTTC.

The gene calls are TRBV5-6 and TRBJ2-7; 9 nucleotides agree with TRBD1. This CDR3 is 16 amino acids long. CDR1 SGHDT and CDR2 YYEEEE come from the germline V gene. Germline trimming cut 5 bases from V and 3 bases from J; bases unmatched to any gene: 12. In DNA form, the CDR3 reads TGTGCCAGCAGTTCGGGACAGGGACCATCGAACTACGAGCAGTACTTC. Encoded protein: CASSSGQGPSNYEQYF. Full variable domain (remainder filled in from reference TRBV5-6 and TRBJ2-7): DAGVTQSPTHLIKTRGQQVTLRCSPKSGHDTVSWYQQALGQGPQFIFQYYEEEERQRGNFPDRFSGHQFPNYSSELNVNALLLGDSALYLCASSSGQGPSNYEQYFGPGTRLTVT.

The chain combines TRBV7-3 with TRBJ2-1; D possibly corresponds to TRBD2 (6 bases). Germline-derived CDR1 and CDR2 are SGHTA and FQGTGA. The V end lost 4 bases, the J end lost 8 bases, and 24 bases lay between the germline ends. CDR3 length: 17 amino acids. CDR3 nucleotide sequence: TGTGCCAGCAGCTCTACCCCCTCTAGCGCTCAGGCCCATGAGCAGTTCTTC. Translated, it gives CASSSTPSSAQAHEQFF.

V is TRBV6-4 and J is TRBJ1-2; D ambiguous. V lost 0 bases and J 0 bases, leaving 8 bases between the germline ends. CDR1 MRHNA and CDR2 SNTAGT come from the germline V gene. The CDR3 loop spans 15 amino acids. The CDR3 sequence: CASSDSSLANYGYTF. As DNA, the CDR3 is TGTGCCAGCAGTGACTCAAGCCTCGCTAACTATGGCTACACCTTC.

This clone occurred once. The rearrangement uses TRBV7-3 and TRBJ1-1, with D uncertain. Trimming pared 5 bases from V and 1 base from J, leaving 8 bases between. CDR3 length: 13 amino acids. Looked up from germline, CDR1 is SGHTA and CDR2 is FQGTGA. The CDR3 reads CASSAPGNTEAFF. CDR3 sequence (DNA): TGTGCCAGCAGCGCCCCAGGGAACACTGAAGCTTTCTTT.

This clone was detected once. This rearrangement joins TRBV3-1 (or the pseudogene TRBV3-2) to TRBJ2-5; TRBD2 is a possible D gene (5 bases). Germline CDR1 is LGHDT and CDR2 is YNNKEL (reference sequence). The CDR3 extends over 15 amino acids. V lost 1 base, J lost 2 bases, and 11 bases lay in between. CDR3 in DNA: TGTGCCAGCAGCCAAGCCGTTGGACTGCAAGAGACCCAGTACTTC. Its translation: CASSQAVGLQETQYF.

The chain employs TRBV6-5 and TRBJ2-1; 7 nucleotides agree with TRBD1. Germline CDR1 MNHEY, CDR2 SVGAGI. With V trimmed by 6 bases and J by 5 bases, 10 bases remained unmatched. The CDR3 length is 15 residues. The chain's CDR3 is CASRFSGTVNNEQFF. CDR3 DNA sequence: TGTGCCAGCAGATTCTCCGGGACAGTTAACAATGAGCAGTTCTTC.

This chain uses TRBV4-3 with TRBJ2-1, with 9 positions matching TRBD1. The CDR3 is made up of 15 amino acids. Germline lookup yields CDR1 LGHNA and CDR2 YSLEER. The V segment lost 3 bases and the J segment 7 bases; nucleotides outside the gene matches: 7. The CDR3 DNA reads TGCGCCAGCAGCCAGGCTGGACAGGGGTTAAATGAGCAGTTCTTC. It translates to CASSQAGQGLNEQFF.

The chain links TRBV7-7 to TRBJ2-3; D is perhaps TRBD2 (6 bases). CDR1 is SSHAT and CDR2 is FNYEAQ in the germline V gene (reference sequence). Trimming left V 11 bases short and J 4 bases short, with 19 bases between. The CDR3 totals 14 residues. CDR3 amino acids: CAGGRALAADTQYF. The CDR3 region has the DNA TGTGCCGGAGGGCGGGCCCTTGCGGCAGATACGCAGTATTTT.

The rearrangement links TRBV5-1 to TRBJ2-1, with TRBD2 matching over 10 bases. Germline trimming cut 0 bases from V and 6 bases from J; bases unmatched to any gene: 12. Germline V gene sequence: CDR1 SGHRS, CDR2 YFSETQ. The CDR3 spans 18 residues. The CDR3 DNA sequence: TGCGCCAGCAGCTTGGCCGGGGCTAGCGGGAGATTTAGCAATGAGCAGTTCTTC. It is translated as CASSLAGASGRFSNEQFF.

The chain uses TRBV5-1 and TRBJ1-1; 7 positions agree with TRBD1. The CDR3 runs to 15 residues. The V and J ends lost 0 bases and 10 bases, in that order; junction bases with no gene match: 12. Germline V gene lookup returns CDR1 SGHRS and CDR2 YFSETQ. CDR3 loop: CASSLAIVRGRRAFF. CDR3 sequence (DNA): TGCGCCAGCAGCTTGGCCATCGTGAGGGGGCGTAGAGCTTTCTTT.

This clone was seen a single time. This sequence joins TRBV7-9 and TRBJ1-2, with a tentative D call TRBD1 (5 bases). V lost 5 bases to trimming and J lost 4 bases, with 14 bases between them. Per germline, CDR1 SEHNR and CDR2 FQNEAQ (reference sequence). The CDR3 loop spans 14 amino acids. In DNA form, the CDR3 reads TGTGCCAGCAGCCATAACTTGGACACCTATGGCTACACCTTC. Translated, it gives CASSHNLDTYGYTF.

This chain joins TRBV6-2 or TRBV6-3 and TRBJ2-2; a possible D gene is TRBD2 (6 bases). From germline, CDR1 is MNHEY and CDR2 SVGEGT. V was cut by 5 bases and J by 2 bases, with 15 bases left in between. The CDR3 loop spans 16 amino acids. The CDR3 sequence: CASSTGVPSNTGELFF. CDR3 DNA: TGTGCCAGCAGTACGGGGGTCCCCTCTAACACCGGGGAGCTGTTTTTT.

The V and J genes are TRBV6-5 and TRBJ2-3; TRBD2 aligns across 7 bases. This CDR3 has 15 residues. CDR1 MNHEY and CDR2 SVGAGI come from the germline V gene. V dropped 0 bases and J dropped 3; count of bases not matched to a gene: 3. This chain's CDR3 is CASSYSRERTDTQYF. The CDR3 DNA follows: TGTGCCAGCAGTTACTCGCGGGAGCGGACAGATACGCAGTATTTT.

The CDR3 DNA sequence: TGTGCCAGCAGCTCCCGGACTAGGCAGACCAATGAGCAGTTCTTC. The encoded protein is CASSSRTRQTNEQFF. V and J are TRBV11-3 and TRBJ2-1, with 7 bases fitting TRBD2. From germline, CDR1 is SGHNT and CDR2 YENEEA. Trimming at V came to 4 bases and at J to 6 bases, leaving 9 bases not matched to a gene. This CDR3 is 15 amino acids long.

The chain recombines TRBV10-3 with TRBJ2-7; 7 positions agree with TRBD1. This CDR3 is built from 14 residues. V lost 4 bases and J lost 0; bases outside the gene matches: 3. Germline V gene data show CDR1 as ENHRY and CDR2 as SYGVKD. The DNA for the CDR3 is TGTGCCATCAGTGGTGGACAGGACTCCTACGAGCAGTACTTC. This translates into CAISGGQDSYEQYF.

The chain links TRBV6-5 to TRBJ2-7; a possible D gene is TRBD2 (5 bases). V lost 2 bases and J 6 bases, leaving 8 bases between the germline ends. CDR3 length: 12 amino acids. Looked up from germline, CDR1 is MNHEY and CDR2 is SVGAGI. CDR3 loop: CASSYLGAEQYF. The CDR3 DNA sequence: TGTGCCAGCAGTTACCTGGGAGCCGAGCAGTACTTC.